A single sample gave rise to the 16 T cell receptor beta chains below, sequenced in a study of blood T cells in healthy people across ages. A second PCR of 7 to 11 cycles used a sample-barcoded 5' primer and a J-beta primer mix. TCRdb processed the 5' RACE reads anew with MiXCR; each CDR3 protein has one entry. The sample records about 1.4 million distinct CDR3 sequences, 55% to 75% being singletons. The sequenced sample was blood. These receptors were taken from a man younger than 35 in good health.

This clonotype was detected a few times. The chain joins TRBV28 to TRBJ2-5; 11 bases align to TRBD2. Trimming cost V 3 bases and J 3 bases; bases outside gene matches: 3. Germline assignment: CDR1 MDHEN and CDR2 SYDVKM. The CDR3 sequence is 15 residues long. CDR3 sequence reads: CASSLILAGEETQYF. The CDR3 DNA is TGTGCCAGCAGTTTGATACTAGCGGGAGAAGAGACCCAGTACTTC.

The rearrangement joins TRBV4-2 to TRBJ2-5, with TRBD2 matching 9 bases. The CDR3 loop spans 15 amino acids. From germline, CDR1 is LGHNA and CDR2 YNFKEQ. The V and J ends lost 1 base and 6 bases, in that order; junction bases with no gene match: 6. CDR3 residues: CASSQGVAGEKTQYF. In DNA, the CDR3 is TGTGCCAGCAGCCAAGGGGTAGCGGGAGAGAAGACCCAGTACTTC.

The chain's CDR3 is CASRPQGGLYGYTF. CDR3 bases: TGTGCCAGCAGACCACAGGGTGGCCTCTATGGCTACACCTTC. The rearrangement links TRBV27 to TRBJ1-2; a weak D match, TRBD1 (6 bases). V dropped 6 bases and J dropped 4 bases, with 15 bases sitting between them. The CDR3 consists of 14 residues. CDR1 is MNHEY and CDR2 is SMNVEV in the germline V gene (reference sequence).

The V call is TRBV5-1, the J call TRBJ1-1, with a possible D match to TRBD1 (5 bases). This CDR3 is 16 amino acids long. Trimming shortened V by 0 bases and J by 8 bases, and 20 bases separated the two germline ends. Germline CDR1 reads SGHRS; CDR2 reads YFSETQ. Here the CDR3 reads CASSLEPGMSNYEAFF. In nucleotides, the CDR3 is TGCGCCAGCAGCTTGGAACCAGGGATGTCCAATTACGAAGCTTTCTTT.

The chain couples TRBV4-1 to TRBJ1-5; D not resolved. The CDR3 spans 17 residues. Trimming left V 4 bases short and J 4 bases short, with 20 bases between. Germline V gene sequence: CDR1 MGHRA, CDR2 YSYEKL. This CDR3 reads CASSPRTTWALNQPQHF. CDR3 nucleotide sequence: TGCGCCAGCAGCCCGAGAACGACCTGGGCCCTAAATCAGCCCCAGCATTTT.

The chain combines TRBV5-1 with TRBJ1-1, with D perhaps matching TRBD1 (6 bases). There are 14 residues in the CDR3. Germline V CDR1 and CDR2: SGHRS, YFSETQ. Trimming stripped 4 bases from V and 3 bases from J, with 13 bases between. The CDR3 is CASSGGEGDTEAFF. CDR3 bases: TGCGCCAGCAGCGGGGGAGAGGGGGACACTGAAGCTTTCTTT.

This chain links TRBV12-3 or TRBV12-4 with TRBJ1-1; 8 bases map to TRBD1. This CDR3 has 14 amino acids. V trimming: 6 bases; J trimming: 8 bases; junction bases outside the gene matches: 11. The CDR3 DNA reads TGTGCCAGCAGACCGGGACAGGTCAAACCCGAAGCTTTCTTT. Protein sequence: CASRPGQVKPEAFF.

This rearrangement joins TRBV25-1 to TRBJ1-4; D unclear. From germline, CDR1 is MGHDK and CDR2 SYGVNS. The length of the CDR3 is 14 residues. The V gene lost 2 bases and the J gene lost 8 bases, with 12 bases spanning the gap. The CDR3 nucleotides are TGTGCCAGCAGTGAACAGATCGGTCCGGAAAAACTGTTTTTT. This codes for CASSEQIGPEKLFF.

The V and J genes are TRBV18 and TRBJ2-7, with a weak D call TRBD1 (6 bases). The V gene's germline CDR1 is KGHSH and CDR2 LQKENI. V was cut by 3 bases and J by 3 bases, with 15 bases left in between. CDR3 length: 15 residues. This CDR3 is CASSPPRDNSYEQYF. Here the CDR3 DNA reads TGTGCCAGCTCACCCCCCCGGGACAACAGCTACGAGCAGTACTTC.

The chain employs TRBV24-1 and TRBJ2-1; 7 bases fit TRBD2. The CDR3 is made up of 16 amino acids. Trimming took 2 bases from V and 2 from J; bases not matched to a gene: 5. Germline V CDR1 and CDR2: KGHDR, SFDVKD. CDR3 bases: TGTGCCACCAGTGATTGGGCTAGCGGCACCTACAATGAGCAGTTCTTC. It yields the protein CATSDWASGTYNEQFF.

This clonotype was detected a few times. The V and J genes are TRBV5-6 and TRBJ2-3; 9 bases align to TRBD1. Trimming at V came to 5 bases and at J to 11 bases, leaving 3 bases not matched to a gene. CDR1 SGHDT and CDR2 YYEEEE come from the germline V gene. The CDR3 extends over 11 amino acids. This CDR3 is CASRKGQGQYF. The CDR3 coding sequence is TGTGCCAGCAGGAAGGGACAGGGGCAGTATTTT.

Written as DNA, the CDR3 is TGTGCCAGCAGGCCACAGGGGTCCTACGAGCAGTACTTC. This translates into CASRPQGSYEQYF. V gene TRBV12-3 or TRBV12-4 combines with J gene TRBJ2-7, with 7 nucleotides matching TRBD1. V was pared by 6 bases and J by 1 base, with 3 bases of the junction left unmatched. The CDR3 consists of 13 residues.

This chain uses TRBV28 with TRBJ2-5, with D tentatively TRBD2 (5 bases). This CDR3 has 13 residues. Germline V gives CDR1 MDHEN, CDR2 SYDVKM. V dropped 3 bases and J dropped 11 bases, with 16 bases sitting between them. As DNA, the CDR3 is TGTGCCAGCAGTTTGGCCCTCACGAGGGAGCAGTACTTC. Its translation: CASSLALTREQYF.

This clonotype was seen once. The chain combines TRBV12-5 with TRBJ2-4, with D perhaps TRBD1 (6 bases). The CDR3 spans 14 residues. V was pared by 2 bases and J by 4 bases, with 9 bases between. The germline gives CDR1 LGHNT, CDR2 FRNRAP. DNA of the CDR3: TGTGCTAGTGGTTTGATACAGGGTAAAAACATTCAGTACTTC. Translated, it gives CASGLIQGKNIQYF.

The table lists this clonotype with a few counts. This chain links TRBV10-3 with TRBJ2-7; 9 bases agree with TRBD1. The CDR3 covers 14 residues. V dropped 3 bases and J dropped 2; count of bases not matched to a gene: 2. CDR1 is ENHRY and CDR2 is SYGVKD in the germline V gene. CDR3 bases: TGTGCCATCAGTGACCGGACAGGGGCCTACGAGCAGTACTTC. This codes for CAISDRTGAYEQYF.

In its sample, this clonotype was seen a few times. The chain links TRBV5-1 to TRBJ2-7; D might be TRBD1 (5 bases). CDR1 and CDR2 from the germline V gene are SGHRS and YFSETQ. This CDR3 region has 13 residues. V lost 6 bases and J lost 5, with 15 bases in between. The CDR3 region has the DNA TGCGCCAGCACCCAAGGTTGGGGCCACGAGCAGTACTTC. It codes for CASTQGWGHEQYF. The complete variable domain, with remaining parts taken from reference TRBV5-1 and TRBJ2-7, reads KAGVTQTPRYLIKTRGQQVTLSCSPISGHRSVSWYQQTPGQGLQFLFEYFSETQRNKGNFPGRFSGRQFSNSRSEMNVSTLELGDSALYLCASTQGWGHEQYFGPGTRLTVT.